The 26 T cell receptor beta chains given below trace back to one sample, sequenced in a study of response to subunit inactivated influenza vaccine. TCRdb called the RT-PCR reads again in MiXCR, with one record for every CDR3 protein. The repertoire includes roughly 620,000 distinct CDR3 sequences, around 11% of them detected once, and around 10% sits in the top ten. The same sample was also used in a study of T cells expressing NK-cell markers. That work adds: Beta-chain TCR cDNA was generated via 5'RACE template switching with UMIs.

The sequencing used PBMCs from blood, collected on the day of vaccination. The receptors originated from a man between 50 and 59 years old who received an inactivated influenza vaccine.

The table lists this clonotype with many counts. The chain employs TRBV10-3 and TRBJ2-7, with no clear D. CDR3 length equals 12 residues. Germline V CDR1 and CDR2: ENHRY, SYGVKD. The V and J ends lost 4 bases and 3 bases respectively, with 7 bases between them. CDR3 coding DNA: TGTGCCATCAGTGGTAACAGCTACGAGCAGTACTTC. Its protein product is CAISGNSYEQYF.

This clonotype was seen only a few times. J is TRBJ2-1 and V is TRBV20-1; 7 positions match TRBD1. J lost 0 bases, V lost 5 bases, and 4 bases had no gene match. The CDR3 has 14 amino acids. CDR1 is DFQATT, CDR2 SNEGSKA, per germline (reference sequence). The CDR3 coding sequence is TGCAGTGCTCAGGACAGGAGCTCCTACAATGAGCAGTTCTTC. Translating it yields CSAQDRSSYNEQFF.

This rearrangement joins TRBV28 to TRBJ2-3, with D tentatively TRBD2 (6 bases). With 2 bases removed from V and 2 bases from J, the gap between germline ends came to 20 bases. The CDR3 has 18 residues. Germline V gene sequence: CDR1 MDHEN, CDR2 SYDVKM. The CDR3 DNA is TGTGCCAGCAGTTTAAATCGGGCCCCGGGACTTTACACAGATACGCAGTATTTT. It is translated as CASSLNRAPGLYTDTQYF.

This clonotype was counted only a few times. This chain joins TRBV30 and TRBJ2-5; perhaps TRBD1 as D (7 bases). This CDR3 spans 14 amino acids. Germline assignment: CDR1 GTSNPN and CDR2 SVGIG (reference sequence). Trimming took off 4 bases at V and 5 bases at J, with 17 bases between the two ends. CDR3 nucleotides: TGTGCCTGGAAACGGACAGGCGGGGAGGAGACCCAGTACTTC. Translated: CAWKRTGGEETQYF.

The sample holds many counts of this clonotype. This chain uses TRBV7-2 with TRBJ2-3, with 9 bases lining up with TRBD1. V dropped 3 bases and J dropped 1; count of bases not matched to a gene: 8. CDR1 is SGHTA and CDR2 is FQGNSA in the germline V gene. This CDR3 spans 17 amino acids. Written as DNA, the CDR3 is TGTGCCAGCAGCTTCAGACAGGGGGTGTGGGGCACAGATACGCAGTATTTT. Its protein is CASSFRQGVWGTDTQYF. Looking up the rest from reference TRBV7-2 and TRBJ2-3 gives the full variable domain: GAGVSQSPSNKVTEKGKDVELRCDPISGHTALYWYRQSLGQGLEFLIYFQGNSAPDKSGLPSDRFSAERTGGSVSTLTIQRTQQEDSAVYLCASSFRQGVWGTDTQYFGPGTRLTVL.

In its sample, this clonotype was seen a few times. The chain has TRBV12-3 or TRBV12-4 and TRBJ2-2; 12 positions match TRBD2. The CDR3 covers 16 residues. The ends lost 4 bases at V and 0 bases at J; junction bases unmatched: 0. The CDR3 is CASSSSGGANTGELFF. The DNA of the CDR3 is TGTGCCAGCAGTTCTAGCGGGGGGGCGAACACCGGGGAGCTGTTTTTT.

This clonotype was counted ten times or more. The V call is TRBV12-3 or TRBV12-4, the J call TRBJ1-5; 9 bases match TRBD1. The CDR3 runs to 15 residues. Trimming removed 4 bases from V and 7 bases from J; junction bases left unmatched: 8. The CDR3 here is CASSWGQGRSQPQHF. Written as DNA, the CDR3 is TGTGCCAGCAGTTGGGGACAGGGTAGGAGCCAGCCCCAGCATTTT.

The V and J genes are TRBV10-3 and TRBJ2-5, with 7 bases fitting TRBD1. This CDR3 is 15 amino acids long. V lost 3 bases to trimming and J lost 1 base; unmatched junction nucleotides: 5. Germline V gives CDR1 ENHRY, CDR2 SYGVKD. Here the CDR3 DNA reads TGTGCCATCAGTGATTGGACAGGCACCCAAGAGACCCAGTACTTC. Protein sequence: CAISDWTGTQETQYF.

The table lists this clonotype with a few counts. This sequence joins TRBV3-1 and TRBJ1-1; tentative D call: TRBD1 (5 bases). The CDR3 length is 13 residues. The germline CDR1 and CDR2 sequences are LGHDT and YNNKEL (reference sequence). V was pared by 5 bases and J by 3 bases, with 10 bases between. CDR3 sequence reads: CASSFPTDTEAFF. Written as DNA, the CDR3 is TGTGCCAGCAGCTTCCCGACAGACACTGAAGCTTTCTTT.

This clonotype has a single count. The V call is TRBV7-9, the J call TRBJ1-1; 7 bases map to TRBD1. The CDR3 consists of 13 residues. Germline CDR1 and CDR2: SEHNR and FQNEAQ (reference sequence). V trimming: 10 bases; J trimming: 1 base; junction bases outside the gene matches: 6. CDR3 coding DNA: TGTGCCACCGTCCGGGACAGGAACACTGAAGCTTTCTTT. Its translation: CATVRDRNTEAFF.

V and J are TRBV6-5 and TRBJ2-1, with D perhaps TRBD2 (5 bases). The CDR3 extends over 14 amino acids. Deletions cut 2 bases from V and 7 bases from J, with 12 bases between. The V gene's germline CDR1 is MNHEY and CDR2 SVGAGI. CDR3 DNA sequence: TGTGCCAGCAGTTACGACTATTCCAGAAATGAGCAGTTCTTC. It translates to CASSYDYSRNEQFF.

The chain carries TRBV25-1 and TRBJ2-7; 7 positions agree with TRBD2. The CDR3 contains 15 residues. The germline V gene has CDR1 MGHDK and CDR2 SYGVNS. V shed 1 base and J 0 bases; nucleotides not matched to a gene: 3. CDR3: CASSESGTNSYEQYF. DNA for the CDR3: TGTGCCAGCAGTGAATCTGGGACTAACTCCTACGAGCAGTACTTC.

V usage is TRBV19 and J usage is TRBJ2-2; D is possibly TRBD2 (6 bases). Germline loops: CDR1 LNHDA, CDR2 SQIVND (reference sequence). V lost 3 bases, J lost 5 bases, and 10 bases lay in between. The CDR3 runs to 14 residues. The DNA of the CDR3 is TGTGCCAGTAGTATTATAGGAGGGACCGGGGAGCTGTTTTTT. Encoded protein: CASSIIGGTGELFF.

This clonotype was counted at least ten times. The chain is built from TRBV3-1 and TRBJ1-3; no clear D gene. This CDR3 contains 20 residues. V lost 1 base, J lost 0 bases, and 22 bases lay in between. Germline V gives CDR1 LGHDT, CDR2 YNNKEL (reference sequence). The CDR3 DNA sequence: TGTGCCAGCAGCCAAGGGAGATGGCAGGAGGTTCTTTTCTCTGGAAACACCATATATTTT. Translated, it gives CASSQGRWQEVLFSGNTIYF.

This clonotype has ten or more counts. The gene calls are TRBV7-9 and TRBJ2-7; a possible D gene is TRBD2 (6 bases). Germline-derived CDR1 and CDR2 are SEHNR and FQNEAQ (reference sequence). V lost 6 bases to trimming and J lost 2 bases, with 14 bases between them. This CDR3 contains 14 residues. The CDR3 bases are TGTGCCAGCAGGTCTTCGGGGGTACCCTACGAGCAGTACTTC. Encoded protein: CASRSSGVPYEQYF. The complete variable domain, with remaining parts taken from reference TRBV7-9 and TRBJ2-7, reads DTGVSQNPRHKITKRGQNVTFRCDPISEHNRLYWYRQTLGQGPEFLTYFQNEAQLEKSRLLSDRFSAERPKGSFSTLEIQRTEQGDSAMYLCASRSSGVPYEQYFGPGTRLTVT.

J is TRBJ2-1 and V is TRBV7-9; D is perhaps TRBD2 (6 bases). Germline assignment: CDR1 SEHNR and CDR2 FQNEAQ (reference sequence). V was shortened by 5 bases and J by 2 bases, with 16 bases between the two germline ends. The CDR3 contains 16 residues. The CDR3 nucleotides are TGTGCCAGCAGCCCCTCGGAGACTAGGGCCTACAATGAGCAGTTCTTC. Its protein product is CASSPSETRAYNEQFF.

This clonotype was picked up many times. The V call is TRBV5-6, the J call TRBJ2-2, with 8 bases aligning to TRBD2. Trimming cost V 3 bases and J 4 bases; bases outside gene matches: 5. The CDR3 covers 15 residues. Germline V gene sequence: CDR1 SGHDT, CDR2 YYEEEE. In DNA form, the CDR3 reads TGTGCCAGCAGCTGGAGCGGGGGAGGCACCGGGGAGCTGTTTTTT. Encoded protein: CASSWSGGGTGELFF.

The chain links TRBV6-2 or TRBV6-3 to TRBJ2-1, with D hard to call. Between the trimmed V and J ends, which lost 6 bases and 4 bases, there was a span of 10 bases. The CDR3 has 13 amino acids. Germline CDR1 is MNHEY and CDR2 is SVGEGT. CDR3 sequence (DNA): TGTGCCAGCAGACAAGTGGGATACAATGAGCAGTTCTTC. Protein sequence: CASRQVGYNEQFF.

The rearrangement links TRBV2 to TRBJ2-1; D unclear. There are 10 residues in the CDR3. The V and J ends lost 4 bases and 12 bases respectively, with 7 bases between them. Germline V gives CDR1 SNHLY, CDR2 FYNNEI. The CDR3 nucleotides read TGTGCCAGCAGTGTTGAACGGCAGTTCTTC. It codes for CASSVERQFF.

This clonotype was found a few times. This rearrangement joins TRBV12-3 or TRBV12-4 to TRBJ2-7; no definite D call. This CDR3 has 13 residues. With 6 bases removed from V and 6 bases from J, the gap between germline ends came to 15 bases. The CDR3 coding sequence is TGTGCCAGCAGGGGCGCCCCCACTGCCGAGCAGTACTTC. Residues: CASRGAPTAEQYF.

The chain has TRBV6-1 and TRBJ2-4; D gene uncertain. V shed 8 bases and J shed 1 base, with 9 bases lying between them. From germline, CDR1 is MNHNS and CDR2 SASEGT. The CDR3 sequence is 13 residues long. As DNA, the CDR3 is TGTGCCAGCGTGGGCATTGCCAAAAACATTCAGTACTTC. The encoded protein is CASVGIAKNIQYF.

The chain uses TRBV11-2 and TRBJ2-2; no clear D. The germline V and J ends were trimmed by 3 bases and 2 bases, with 13 bases remaining between them. Germline CDR1 is SGHAT and CDR2 is FQNNGV. The CDR3 has 16 residues. Here the CDR3 DNA reads TGTGCCAGCAGCTTGGTACTTCGCGTAAACACCGGGGAGCTGTTTTTT. Encoded protein: CASSLVLRVNTGELFF. Drawing the rest from reference TRBV11-2 and TRBJ2-2, the complete variable domain is EAGVAQSPRYKIIEKRQSVAFWCNPISGHATLYWYQQILGQGPKLLIQFQNNGVVDDSQLPKDRFSAERLKGVDSTLKIQPAKLEDSAVYLCASSLVLRVNTGELFFGEGSRLTVL.

This clonotype has more than one count but fewer than ten. The genes are TRBV20-1 and TRBJ1-6; D is unresolved. The CDR3 sequence is 13 residues long. CDR1 is DFQATT, CDR2 SNEGSKA, per germline (reference sequence). The V end was cut by 3 bases, the J end by 10 bases, with 13 bases between. This CDR3 reads CSASPDSRSPLHF. CDR3 in DNA: TGCAGTGCTAGTCCCGACTCCAGATCACCCCTCCACTTT.

This clonotype was seen a handful of times. The chain carries TRBV12-3 or TRBV12-4 and TRBJ2-5, with D perhaps being TRBD1 or TRBD2 (5 bases each). The CDR3 length is 13 residues. Trimming stripped 1 base from V and 5 bases from J, with 8 bases between. CDR3 bases: TGTGCCAGCAGTTTAGAAGAGGGGGAGACCCAGTACTTC. It is translated as CASSLEEGETQYF.

The chain recombines TRBV5-6 with TRBJ1-2; D is unresolved. This CDR3 region has 13 residues. The ends were cut back, 1 base at V and 1 base at J, with 5 bases in the middle. The V gene's germline CDR1 is SGHDT and CDR2 YYEEEE. The CDR3 region is CASSLPGNYGYTF. CDR3 in DNA: TGTGCCAGCAGCTTGCCGGGTAACTATGGCTACACCTTC.

The V and J genes are TRBV27 and TRBJ2-3, with 9 bases identical to TRBD2. Looked up from germline, CDR1 is MNHEY and CDR2 is SMNVEV (reference sequence). V dropped 7 bases and J dropped 4; count of bases not matched to a gene: 12. The CDR3 has 16 amino acids. CDR3 in amino acids: CASNKDKAGGADTQYF. Here the CDR3 DNA reads TGTGCCAGCAACAAGGACAAGGCGGGGGGGGCAGATACGCAGTATTTT.